A single sample is the source of the 20 T cell receptor beta chains below, sequenced in a study of T cells in Graves' hyperthyroidism and ophthalmopathy. Amplified TCR beta CDR3 regions derived from RNA transcripts. The HTBI set primed first-round TCR CDR3 RT-PCR. TCRdb re-called the multiplex PCR reads through MiXCR, storing one row per CDR3 protein. The sample lists 300,000 to 400,000 distinct CDR3 sequences; more than 11% were seen once. The material sequenced was blood. The source of these receptors is a woman aged 60-75 years with Graves' hyperthyroidism.

This clonotype was counted many times. This sequence joins TRBV11-2 and TRBJ2-7; 7 bases align to TRBD2. The V segment lost 2 bases and the J segment 6 bases; nucleotides outside the gene matches: 16. This CDR3 is 17 amino acids long. The germline V gene has CDR1 SGHAT and CDR2 FQNNGV. The chain's CDR3 is CASSLPVMGGPSGEQYF. Written as DNA, the CDR3 is TGTGCCAGCAGCTTACCGGTGATGGGAGGGCCGAGCGGCGAGCAGTACTTC.

This chain joins TRBV7-9 and TRBJ2-5; D gene ambiguous. The CDR3 contains 14 residues. V gave up 1 base and J gave up 4 bases, with 10 bases separating them. The germline gives CDR1 SEHNR, CDR2 FQNEAQ (reference sequence). CDR3 sequence: CASSLGIETETQYF. CDR3 sequence (DNA): TGTGCCAGCAGCTTAGGTATAGAAACAGAGACCCAGTACTTC. The full variable domain, in which reference TRBV7-9 and TRBJ2-5 provide the parts outside the CDR3, is DTGVSQNPRHKITKRGQNVTFRCDPISEHNRLYWYRQTLGQGPEFLTYFQNEAQLEKSRLLSDRFSAERPKGSFSTLEIQRTEQGDSAMYLCASSLGIETETQYFGPGTRLLVL.

Many counts were recorded for this clonotype. The chain carries TRBV7-9 and TRBJ2-1; no firm D call. CDR3 size: 15 residues. The ends were cut back, 1 base at V and 6 bases at J, with 13 bases in the middle. Per germline, CDR1 SEHNR and CDR2 FQNEAQ (reference sequence). Written as DNA, the CDR3 is TGTGCCAGCAGCTTAGGGGCGGTGCAGGTCAATGAGCAGTTCTTC. Translating gives CASSLGAVQVNEQFF.

This clonotype was counted many times. This sequence joins TRBV15 and TRBJ2-3; tentatively, D is TRBD2 (6 bases). The V gene lost 0 bases and the J gene lost 6 bases, with 16 bases spanning the gap. The CDR3 covers 16 residues. Germline assignment: CDR1 LNHNV and CDR2 YYDKDF (reference sequence). The CDR3 sequence is CATSRDYWGELDTQYF. CDR3 DNA: TGTGCCACCAGCAGAGATTATTGGGGGGAGCTGGATACGCAGTATTTT.

In this sample, this clonotype turned up many times. CDR3 nucleotides: TGTGCCAGCAGCCACGACAGGGGGAGGGACACTGAAGCTTTCTTT. Its protein product is CASSHDRGRDTEAFF. J is TRBJ1-1 and V is TRBV6-1; 9 bases are a match to TRBD1. The CDR3 is made up of 15 amino acids. Germline CDR1 MNHNS, CDR2 SASEGT. Trimming at V came to 6 bases and at J to 3 bases, leaving 8 bases not matched to a gene.

This clonotype was counted only a few times. A read error is possible here, since a much larger clone lies one base away. This sequence joins TRBV10-1 and TRBJ2-3, with D tentatively TRBD1 or TRBD2 (5 bases each). Trimming removed 3 bases from V and 2 bases from J, with 15 bases in between. CDR3 size: 16 residues. CDR1 is WNHNN, CDR2 SYGVQD, per germline (reference sequence). CDR3 DNA: TGCGCCAGCAGTGAACGGACGGGACCTGCCACAGATACGCAGTATTTT. This translates into CASSERTGPATDTQYF.

This clonotype has more than one count but fewer than ten. The CDR3 sequence is CASSATVSYEQYF. The CDR3 DNA reads as TGCGCCAGCAGCGCGACAGTTTCCTACGAGCAGTACTTC. The J gene is TRBJ2-7, the V gene TRBV5-1; D possibly corresponds to TRBD1 (5 bases). This CDR3 has 13 residues. From germline, CDR1 is SGHRS and CDR2 YFSETQ. The germline V and J ends were trimmed by 4 bases and 1 base, with 9 bases remaining between them.

This clonotype was found many times. The chain is built from TRBV7-8 and TRBJ2-3; D is possibly TRBD1 or TRBD2 (5 bases each). Trimming removed 6 bases at V and 9 bases at J, with 19 bases between. The CDR3 covers 14 residues. Germline assignment: CDR1 SGHVS and CDR2 FQNEAQ. CDR3 bases: TGTGCCAGCAGGTCCGGTTGGGGGAGCGACACGCAGTATTTT. This translates into CASRSGWGSDTQYF.

V is TRBV25-1 and J is TRBJ2-1, with 8 bases fitting TRBD1. Germline trimming cut 3 bases from V and 10 bases from J; bases unmatched to any gene: 8. This CDR3 has 14 amino acids. Germline V gives CDR1 MGHDK, CDR2 SYGVNS. The CDR3 is CASSDGQGMGEQFF. The CDR3, as DNA: TGTGCCAGCAGTGACGGACAGGGTATGGGCGAGCAGTTCTTC.

This clonotype was seen a handful of times. The rearrangement joins TRBV27 to TRBJ1-1; the D is unclear. Germline V gene sequence: CDR1 MNHEY, CDR2 SMNVEV (reference sequence). The CDR3 length is 15 residues. With 0 bases removed from V and 1 base from J, the gap between germline ends came to 9 bases. CDR3 coding DNA: TGTGCCAGCAGTTTATCGACTGCGGGGAACACTGAAGCTTTCTTT. It is translated as CASSLSTAGNTEAFF.

This clonotype was seen repeatedly, ten times or more. The J gene is TRBJ2-5, the V gene TRBV27, with 16 nucleotides matching TRBD2. Germline values: CDR1 MNHEY, CDR2 SMNVEV (reference sequence). The CDR3 has 15 amino acids. J gave up 3 bases and V 7 bases, and 2 bases lay outside the gene matches. CDR3 coding DNA: TGTGCCAGCATGGGACTAGCGGGGGGGGAAGAGACCCAGTACTTC. Residues: CASMGLAGGEETQYF.

This clonotype came up a few times. One end of the junction is discordant with germline, which a read error may explain. J is TRBJ2-3 and V is TRBV6-1, with D possibly being TRBD2 (5 bases). This CDR3 comprises 14 residues. Germline loops: CDR1 MNHNS, CDR2 SASEGT. The CDR3, as DNA: TGTGCCAGCAGTCTAGCATCTGGCACAAATACGCAGTATTTT. It encodes CASSLASGTNTQYF.

This clonotype came up a few times. The V and J genes are TRBV29-1 and TRBJ2-3; D call uncertain. V gave up 0 bases and J gave up 12 bases, with 16 bases separating them. This CDR3 contains 13 residues. Germline assignment: CDR1 SQVTM and CDR2 ANQGSEA. DNA for the CDR3: TGCAGCGTTGAAGATCGGCAGCAGATCCGTCAGTATTTT. The encoded protein is CSVEDRQQIRQYF.

The V call is TRBV11-2, the J call TRBJ2-3; 12 nucleotides align to TRBD2. This CDR3 has 16 amino acids. With 0 bases clipped from V and 4 bases from J, the junction kept 2 bases outside the gene matches. Germline values: CDR1 SGHAT, CDR2 FQNNGV. CDR3 in DNA: TGTGCCAGCAGCTTAGAGACTAGCGGGAGACCAGATACGCAGTATTTT. It codes for CASSLETSGRPDTQYF.

Many counts were recorded for this clonotype. V usage is TRBV28 and J usage is TRBJ2-7, with a weak D call TRBD1 (6 bases). Trimming removed 2 bases from V and 0 bases from J, with 8 bases in between. This CDR3 has 14 amino acids. Germline assignment: CDR1 MDHEN and CDR2 SYDVKM. CDR3 region: CASSLRDTSYEQYF. The CDR3, as DNA: TGTGCCAGCAGTTTAAGGGACACCTCCTACGAGCAGTACTTC.

Of note for this clonotype: A single base separates this from a much larger clone, so it may be a read error. Because the CDR3 is missing its conserved closing phenylalanine or tryptophan, this is likely a read error. V usage is TRBV7-3 and J usage is TRBJ2-5; perhaps D is TRBD1 or TRBD2 (5 bases each). The V and J ends lost 0 bases and 5 bases respectively, with 16 bases between them. The CDR3 extends over 16 amino acids. Germline V gives CDR1 SGHTA, CDR2 FQGTGA. CDR3 sequence reads: CASSLTWGPSPETQYS. DNA of the CDR3: TGTGCCAGCAGCTTAACGTGGGGACCGTCCCCGGAGACCCAGTACTCC.

This clonotype has a count of ten or more. This chain links TRBV7-9 with TRBJ2-1, with D hard to call. Germline V gene lookup returns CDR1 SEHNR and CDR2 FQNEAQ (reference sequence). The CDR3 consists of 15 residues. V lost 5 bases and J 1 base, leaving 12 bases between the germline ends. CDR3 region: CASSQSGVSYNEQFF. The CDR3 DNA sequence: TGTGCCAGCAGCCAGTCGGGCGTATCCTACAATGAGCAGTTCTTC.

This clonotype was seen at least ten times. The chain combines TRBV12-3 or TRBV12-4 with TRBJ2-3; 9 bases fit TRBD2. This CDR3 has 15 residues. V was pared by 3 bases and J by 3 bases, with 4 bases of the junction left unmatched. As DNA, the CDR3 is TGTGCCAGCAGTTTTTCGAGCGGGGGGACAGATACGCAGTATTTT. Protein product: CASSFSSGGTDTQYF.

This clonotype occurred many times. The rearrangement uses TRBV7-9 and TRBJ2-7; D unresolved. CDR3 length: 14 residues. CDR1 and CDR2 from the germline V gene are SEHNR and FQNEAQ (reference sequence). Trimming took off 8 bases at V and 0 bases at J, with 14 bases between the two ends. The CDR3 loop reads CASGASAVSYEQYF. CDR3 bases: TGTGCCAGCGGAGCTTCGGCAGTCTCCTACGAGCAGTACTTC.

This clonotype came up many times. CDR3 sequence reads: CASSLNSRPETQYF. The CDR3 nucleotides are TGTGCCAGCTCACTTAACAGCCGCCCGGAGACCCAGTACTTC. V usage is TRBV18 and J usage is TRBJ2-5; D gene ambiguous. The CDR3 consists of 14 residues. Trimming stripped 4 bases from V and 5 bases from J, with 14 bases between. Germline CDR1 KGHSH, CDR2 LQKENI.